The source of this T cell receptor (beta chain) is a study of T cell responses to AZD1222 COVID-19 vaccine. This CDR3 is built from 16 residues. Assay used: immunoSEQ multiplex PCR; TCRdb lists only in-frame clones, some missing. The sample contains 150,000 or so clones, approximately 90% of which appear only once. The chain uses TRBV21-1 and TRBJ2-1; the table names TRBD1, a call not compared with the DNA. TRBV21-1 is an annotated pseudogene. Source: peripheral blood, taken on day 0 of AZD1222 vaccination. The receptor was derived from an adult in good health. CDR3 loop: CASSVNRVKTGNEQFF. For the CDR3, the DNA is TGTGCCAGCAGCGTCAACAGGGTTAAGACTGGCAATGAGCAGTTCTTC.